The 10 T cell receptor beta chains reported below all come from one sample, sequenced in a study of Graves' ophthalmopathy and Graves' hyperthyroidism. Transcripts of RNA were the source for amplifying TCR beta CDR3 regions. HTBI-primed RT-PCR formed the first round, and a multiplex PCR formed the second. Each CDR3 protein is one row after TCRdb ran MiXCR on the multiplex PCR reads. The sample has about 180,000 distinct CDR3 sequences, roughly two fifths seen once. Sequences were obtained from peripheral blood. The receptor set was obtained from a woman aged 40 to 50 with Graves' ophthalmopathy.

This clonotype was seen once. The chain has TRBV28 and TRBJ1-6, with a weak D call TRBD1 (6 bases). This CDR3 comprises 16 residues. Trimming pared 8 bases from V and 0 bases from J, leaving 14 bases between. CDR1 is MDHEN and CDR2 is SYDVKM in the germline V gene. CDR3 residues: CASEGDLSSYNSPLHF. The CDR3 DNA reads TGTGCCAGCGAGGGGGACCTTAGCTCCTATAATTCACCCCTCCACTTT.

This clonotype was recorded many times. CDR3 sequence reads: CASSLQGPPYGYTF. The CDR3 region has the DNA TGTGCCAGCAGTTTACAGGGACCGCCTTATGGCTACACCTTC. The chain recombines TRBV12-3 or TRBV12-4 with TRBJ1-2; weak D call: TRBD1 (5 bases). The CDR3 runs 14 residues. The V gene lost 2 bases and the J gene lost 5 bases, with 12 bases spanning the gap.

This clonotype has ten or more counts. The chain couples TRBV13 to TRBJ2-1; maybe TRBD2 (5 bases). V gave up 1 base and J gave up 0 bases, with 7 bases separating them. CDR1 and CDR2 from the germline V gene are PRHDT and FYEKMQ (reference sequence). This CDR3 comprises 15 residues. The CDR3 sequence is CASSLVRDSYNEQFF. CDR3 bases: TGTGCCAGCAGCTTAGTACGGGACTCCTACAATGAGCAGTTCTTC.

In this sample, this clonotype turned up many times. The chain combines TRBV6-2 or TRBV6-3 with TRBJ1-1; D possibly corresponds to TRBD1 (6 bases). CDR1 and CDR2 (germline): MNHEY, SVGEGT. V was shortened by 9 bases and J by 2 bases, with 16 bases between the two germline ends. This CDR3 has 14 residues. For the CDR3, the DNA is TGTGCCAGACGGAGGACAGAATATAACACTGAAGCTTTCTTT. Translation gives CARRRTEYNTEAFF.

This clonotype was seen ten or more times. The DNA for the CDR3 is TGTGCCAGCAGTTTCCTCCAGGGAGGGTACGAGCAGTACTTC. Its translation is CASSFLQGGYEQYF. The V and J genes are TRBV28 and TRBJ2-7; 7 bases are shared with TRBD2. V shed 3 bases, J shed 4 bases, and the junction held 6 bases outside the gene matches. From germline, CDR1 is MDHEN and CDR2 SYDVKM. This CDR3 is built from 14 residues. The full variable domain, with the rest looked up from reference TRBV28 and TRBJ2-7, is DVKVTQSSRYLVKRTGEKVFLECVQDMDHENMFWYRQDPGLGLRLIYFSYDVKMKEKGDIPEGYSVSREKKERFSLILESASTNQTSMYLCASSFLQGGYEQYFGPGTRLTVT.

The V call is TRBV28, the J call TRBJ1-5; D perhaps matches TRBD1 (5 bases). V gave up 8 bases and J gave up 2 bases, with 13 bases separating them. This CDR3 spans 14 amino acids. Germline V gene data show CDR1 as MDHEN and CDR2 as SYDVKM. For the CDR3, the DNA is TGTGCCAGCGTCGGGGCCGGGGGCAATCAGCCCCAGCATTTT. This gives the protein CASVGAGGNQPQHF.

The chain employs TRBV4-2 and TRBJ1-5; 7 bases fit TRBD1. The CDR3 is 15 residues long. Looked up from germline, CDR1 is LGHNA and CDR2 is YNFKEQ. Trimming took 4 bases from V and 4 from J; bases not matched to a gene: 7. The CDR3 region has the DNA TGTGCCAGCAGCCCCCGAGGGGGCCCAAATCAGCCCCAGCATTTT. This sequence encodes CASSPRGGPNQPQHF.

This clonotype was seen at least ten times. The chain combines TRBV7-2 with TRBJ2-7, with a weak D call TRBD1 (5 bases). The CDR3 loop spans 15 amino acids. The V end was cut by 7 bases, the J end by 4 bases, with 20 bases between. Per germline, CDR1 SGHTA and CDR2 FQGNSA. The CDR3 is CASTPPGLSRYEQYF. DNA for the CDR3: TGTGCCAGCACCCCGCCAGGGTTAAGTAGATACGAGCAGTACTTC.

This clonotype was seen a handful of times. The V call is TRBV6-2 or TRBV6-3, the J call TRBJ2-7; TRBD1 aligns across 12 bases. The CDR3 has 17 amino acids. V lost 5 bases, J lost 2 bases, and 10 bases stayed unmatched. Germline-derived CDR1 and CDR2 are MNHEY and SVGEGT. The CDR3 DNA sequence: TGTGCCAGCAGTACTATAGGGGACAGGGGGCAAACCTACGAGCAGTACTTC. This gives the protein CASSTIGDRGQTYEQYF.

J is TRBJ1-1 and V is TRBV6-1; D might be TRBD1 (5 bases). Germline V gives CDR1 MNHNS, CDR2 SASEGT. The CDR3 is made up of 13 amino acids. V shed 8 bases and J shed 5 bases, with 15 bases lying between them. In DNA form, the CDR3 reads TGTGCCAGCGGGACTCTGGGGCCAACTGAAGCTTTCTTT. It is translated as CASGTLGPTEAFF.